These T cell receptor beta chains were read from a single sample in a study of sequential checkpoint blockade in melanoma. Only in-frame clones appear in the TCRdb table, and some are missing; sequencing was by immunoSEQ multiplex PCR. The data hold tens of thousands of clones, with roughly 89% observed a single time. The specimen comprised CD8+ T cells sorted from blood (inferred from file names), sampled from a patient given nivolumab and ipilimumab in sequence. These TCRs come from a human donor with melanoma. Each CDR3 is given with its conserved first and last residue. The D gene is left open where the match is weak. The listing skips clone size in some rows; elsewhere it reads once, few, many or a size class.

v_call: TRBV9
clone_size: .
d_call: .
j_call: TRBJ1-2
cdr3_aa: CASTPGANYGYTF
cdr3_nt: TGTGCCAGCACCCCTGGAGCTAACTATGGCTACACCTTC

v_call: TRBV27
clone_size: .
d_call: .
j_call: TRBJ2-7
cdr3_aa: CASSFVAPGAYEQYF
cdr3_nt: TGTGCCAGCAGTTTTGTGGCCCCAGGTGCCTACGAGCAGTACTTC

v_call: TRBV19
clone_size: .
d_call: TRBD2
j_call: TRBJ2-2
cdr3_aa: CASSMGLANFPNTGELFF
cdr3_nt: TGTGCCAGTAGTATGGGACTAGCGAACTTCCCGAACACCGGGGAGCTGTTTTTT

v_call: TRBV10-2
clone_size: .
d_call: TRBD2
j_call: TRBJ2-1
cdr3_aa: CASSDLTSGKNNEQFF
cdr3_nt: TGCGCCAGCAGTGACTTGACTAGCGGGAAAAACAATGAGCAGTTCTTC

v_call: TRBV29-1
clone_size: once
d_call: TRBD1
j_call: TRBJ2-2
cdr3_aa: CSVERPGQGELELFF
cdr3_nt: TGCAGCGTTGAAAGACCGGGACAGGGGGAATTGGAGCTGTTTTTT

v_call: TRBV30
clone_size: .
d_call: .
j_call: TRBJ2-2
cdr3_aa: CAWSVIGSPGELFF
cdr3_nt: TGTGCCTGGAGTGTGATCGGGAGTCCCGGGGAGCTGTTTTTT

v_call: TRBV27
clone_size: once
d_call: TRBD2
j_call: TRBJ2-1
cdr3_aa: CASIIAGGHNEQFF
cdr3_nt: TGTGCCAGCATAATAGCGGGAGGCCACAATGAGCAGTTCTTC

v_call: TRBV6-1
clone_size: .
d_call: .
j_call: TRBJ1-2
cdr3_aa: CASSEPGVGLGYTF
cdr3_nt: TGTGCCAGCAGTGAACCCGGGGTGGGCTTGGGCTACACCTTC

v_call: TRBV25-1
clone_size: few
d_call: .
j_call: TRBJ2-1
cdr3_aa: CASSEWESSYNEQFF
cdr3_nt: TGTGCCAGCAGTGAATGGGAGAGCTCCTACAATGAGCAGTTCTTC

v_call: TRBV15
clone_size: .
d_call: .
j_call: TRBJ2-7
cdr3_aa: CATSRRSSPYEQYF
cdr3_nt: TGTGCCACCAGCAGGCGGTCCTCCCCGTACGAGCAGTACTTC

v_call: TRBV27
clone_size: .
d_call: TRBD2
j_call: TRBJ2-7
cdr3_aa: CASSLSGLAPREQYF
cdr3_nt: TGTGCCAGCAGTTTATCGGGACTAGCGCCCCGCGAGCAGTACTTC

v_call: TRBV5-6
clone_size: .
d_call: .
j_call: TRBJ2-7
cdr3_aa: CASSLEASGSYEQYF
cdr3_nt: TGTGCCAGCAGCTTGGAGGCGTCAGGTTCCTACGAGCAGTACTTC

v_call: TRBV4-2
clone_size: .
d_call: TRBD2
j_call: TRBJ2-1
cdr3_aa: CASSPGLAGVREQFF
cdr3_nt: TGTGCCAGCAGCCCGGGACTAGCGGGAGTGCGTGAGCAGTTCTTC

v_call: TRBV9
clone_size: .
d_call: TRBD2
j_call: TRBJ2-1
cdr3_aa: CASSVGGRDEQFF
cdr3_nt: TGTGCCAGCAGCGTAGGCGGGAGAGATGAGCAGTTCTTC

v_call: TRBV7-9
clone_size: .
d_call: .
j_call: TRBJ2-1
cdr3_aa: CASSLVPSSYNEQFF
cdr3_nt: TGTGCCAGCAGCTTAGTTCCCAGCTCCTACAATGAGCAGTTCTTC

v_call: TRBV7-6
clone_size: .
d_call: .
j_call: TRBJ2-7
cdr3_aa: CASSLSDAYEQYF
cdr3_nt: TGTGCCAGCAGCTTATCAGATGCCTACGAGCAGTACTTC

v_call: TRBV7-3
clone_size: few
d_call: .
j_call: TRBJ2-1
cdr3_aa: CASSSLTGDVQFF
cdr3_nt: TGTGCCAGCAGCTCGTTAACGGGAGATGTGCAGTTCTTC

v_call: TRBV10-3
clone_size: .
d_call: TRBD2
j_call: TRBJ2-1
cdr3_aa: CAISGSSGNNEQFF
cdr3_nt: TGTGCCATCAGTGGGTCCAGCGGGAACAATGAGCAGTTCTTC

v_call: TRBV4-1
clone_size: .
d_call: TRBD2
j_call: TRBJ2-2
cdr3_aa: CASSLRPPGLAFSGELFF
cdr3_nt: TGCGCCAGCAGCCTGCGACCTCCGGGACTAGCGTTTTCCGGGGAGCTGTTTTTT

v_call: TRBV2
clone_size: few
d_call: .
j_call: TRBJ2-7
cdr3_aa: CASSLTGREVDF
cdr3_nt: TGTGCCAGCAGCTTAACCGGCAGGGAGGTCGACTTC

v_call: TRBV7-9
clone_size: .
d_call: .
j_call: TRBJ2-1
cdr3_aa: CASSSFYEQFF
cdr3_nt: TGTGCCAGCAGCTCCTTCTATGAGCAGTTCTTC

v_call: TRBV28
clone_size: .
d_call: TRBD2
j_call: TRBJ2-3
cdr3_aa: CASSTLYLAEYTDTQYF
cdr3_nt: TGTGCCAGCAGTACGCTGTACCTAGCGGAATACACAGATACGCAGTATTTT

v_call: TRBV5-1
clone_size: .
d_call: TRBD2
j_call: TRBJ2-3
cdr3_aa: CASSLAPLLAGKDTQYF
cdr3_nt: TGCGCCAGCAGCTTGGCACCGTTACTAGCGGGGAAAGATACGCAGTATTTT

v_call: TRBV12-5
clone_size: .
d_call: TRBD1
j_call: TRBJ2-3
cdr3_aa: CASGTGAVGTDTQYF
cdr3_nt: TGTGCTAGTGGGACAGGGGCAGTTGGCACAGATACGCAGTATTTT

v_call: TRBV7-6
clone_size: .
d_call: .
j_call: TRBJ1-4
cdr3_aa: CASSLVGGTNEKLFF
cdr3_nt: TGTGCCAGCAGCTTAGTGGGGGGAACTAATGAAAAACTGTTTTTT

v_call: TRBV9
clone_size: .
d_call: TRBD1
j_call: TRBJ1-2
cdr3_aa: CASSKEGGQGAFGYTF
cdr3_nt: TGTGCCAGCAGCAAAGAGGGGGGACAGGGGGCTTTTGGCTACACCTTC

v_call: TRBV7-9
clone_size: .
d_call: .
j_call: TRBJ1-1
cdr3_aa: CASSRGWGSSIEAFF
cdr3_nt: TGTGCCAGCAGCCGCGGGTGGGGTTCTTCAATTGAAGCTTTCTTT

v_call: TRBV19
clone_size: .
d_call: TRBD2
j_call: TRBJ2-7
cdr3_aa: CASNEGLAGTEQYF
cdr3_nt: TGTGCCAGTAACGAAGGATTAGCGGGAACCGAGCAGTACTTC

v_call: TRBV5-8
clone_size: .
d_call: TRBD1
j_call: TRBJ2-7
cdr3_aa: CASSLRQGNYEQYF
cdr3_nt: TGTGCCAGCAGCCTAAGACAGGGGAACTACGAGCAGTACTTC

v_call: TRBV4-1
clone_size: .
d_call: TRBD2
j_call: TRBJ2-1
cdr3_aa: CASSQGAGGPNEQFF
cdr3_nt: TGCGCCAGCAGCCAAGGAGCGGGAGGGCCGAATGAGCAGTTCTTC

v_call: TRBV27
clone_size: few
d_call: TRBD1
j_call: TRBJ1-4
cdr3_aa: CASSLQGEGEKLFF
cdr3_nt: TGTGCCAGCAGCCTACAGGGGGAGGGTGAAAAACTGTTTTTT

v_call: TRBV28
clone_size: .
d_call: .
j_call: TRBJ2-7
cdr3_aa: CASSLRDSTYEQYF
cdr3_nt: TGTGCCAGCAGTCTCAGGGATAGTACCTACGAGCAGTACTTC

v_call: TRBV5-1
clone_size: once
d_call: TRBD1
j_call: TRBJ1-2
cdr3_aa: CASSGQGGGYTF
cdr3_nt: TGCGCCAGCAGTGGACAGGGAGGTGGCTACACCTTC

v_call: TRBV5-1
clone_size: once
d_call: .
j_call: TRBJ2-3
cdr3_aa: CASSSAPETDTQYF
cdr3_nt: TGCGCCAGCAGCTCCGCCCCTGAGACAGATACGCAGTATTTT

v_call: TRBV11-2
clone_size: .
d_call: .
j_call: TRBJ1-2
cdr3_aa: CASSSQTVNYGYTF
cdr3_nt: TGTGCCAGCAGCAGCCAGACAGTGAACTATGGCTACACCTTC

v_call: TRBV19
clone_size: few
d_call: TRBD2
j_call: TRBJ2-7
cdr3_aa: CASSVAGGYSSYEQYF
cdr3_nt: TGTGCCAGTAGTGTGGCGGGAGGATACTCTTCCTACGAGCAGTACTTC

v_call: TRBV13
clone_size: .
d_call: TRBD2
j_call: TRBJ2-2
cdr3_aa: CASSSGLATWELFF
cdr3_nt: TGTGCCAGCAGCTCGGGACTAGCTACCTGGGAGCTGTTTTTT

v_call: TRBV7-9
clone_size: .
d_call: .
j_call: TRBJ1-1
cdr3_aa: CASTLTNTEAFF
cdr3_nt: TGTGCCAGCACCCTTACTAACACTGAAGCTTTCTTT

v_call: TRBV9
clone_size: .
d_call: TRBD2
j_call: TRBJ2-1
cdr3_aa: CASSVFGSSGRREQFF
cdr3_nt: TGTGCCAGCAGCGTATTCGGGTCTAGCGGGAGGCGGGAGCAGTTCTTC

v_call: TRBV4-1
clone_size: .
d_call: .
j_call: TRBJ2-7
cdr3_aa: CASSQGTVISYEQYF
cdr3_nt: TGCGCCAGCAGCCAAGGGACAGTGATCTCCTACGAGCAGTACTTC

v_call: TRBV6-5
clone_size: .
d_call: TRBD1
j_call: TRBJ1-5
cdr3_aa: CASSETGYQPQHF
cdr3_nt: TGTGCCAGCAGCGAGACAGGGTATCAGCCCCAGCATTTT

v_call: TRBV4-2
clone_size: .
d_call: TRBD2
j_call: TRBJ2-7
cdr3_aa: CASSLSRTSGTYEQYF
cdr3_nt: TGTGCCAGCAGCCTCTCTAGGACTAGCGGGACGTACGAGCAGTACTTC

v_call: TRBV9
clone_size: .
d_call: .
j_call: TRBJ2-7
cdr3_aa: CASSVGGTTYEQYF
cdr3_nt: TGTGCCAGCAGCGTAGGGGGCACTACCTACGAGCAGTACTTC